The 16 T cell receptor beta chains below come from one sample, sequenced in a study of blood T cell repertoires in COVID-19. The method was immunoSEQ multiplex PCR; TCRdb's version includes in-frame clones alone and lacks a portion of them. Of around 95,000 clones in the sample, about nine tenths were seen once. Sample: peripheral blood. The receptors originated from a man aged 50 to 59 with active COVID-19.

The V gene is TRBV28, the J gene TRBJ1-1; 8 bases agree with TRBD1. Trimming cost V 4 bases and J 4 bases; bases outside gene matches: 5. Germline V gene data show CDR1 as MDHEN and CDR2 as SYDVKM. This CDR3 is 14 amino acids long. CDR3 amino acids: CASSSRGRVTEAFF. DNA for the CDR3: TGTGCCAGCAGTTCCAGGGGGCGCGTCACTGAAGCTTTCTTT.

This clone has more than one count but fewer than ten. V usage is TRBV2 and J usage is TRBJ1-4, with TRBD1 as a possible D gene (6 bases). Looked up from germline, CDR1 is SNHLY and CDR2 is FYNNEI. The CDR3 has 16 residues. The V end lost 7 bases, the J end lost 4 bases, and 19 bases lay between the germline ends. The CDR3 region is CASTGPGHKINEKLFF. The CDR3 region has the DNA TGTGCCAGCACTGGACCGGGACACAAGATTAATGAAAAACTGTTTTTT.

This chain links TRBV6-2 or TRBV6-3 with TRBJ2-1, with 10 bases aligning to TRBD2. This CDR3 is built from 17 residues. Germline V gene lookup returns CDR1 MNHEY and CDR2 SVGEGT. The V and J ends lost 0 bases and 3 bases, in that order; junction bases with no gene match: 5. The CDR3 region has the DNA TGTGCCAGCAGTTACTCGCCTAGCGGGGGAGTCTACAATGAGCAGTTCTTC. This codes for CASSYSPSGGVYNEQFF.

This chain uses TRBV9 with TRBJ1-6; 7 bases fit TRBD1. V lost 2 bases to trimming and J lost 10 bases; unmatched junction nucleotides: 12. The germline gives CDR1 SGDLS, CDR2 YYNGEE. The CDR3 consists of 16 residues. CDR3 amino acids: CASSVAGTGQLSPLHF. In nucleotides, the CDR3 is TGTGCCAGCAGCGTTGCGGGGACGGGACAGCTCTCACCCCTCCACTTT.

The chain carries TRBV7-8 and TRBJ1-4; D is uncertain. The V gene's germline CDR1 is SGHVS and CDR2 FQNEAQ. The CDR3 length is 13 residues. V dropped 2 bases and J dropped 2 bases, with 3 bases sitting between them. This chain's CDR3 is CASSLSTNEKLFF. CDR3 nucleotides: TGTGCCAGCAGCTTATCTACTAATGAAAAACTGTTTTTT. The full variable domain, with the rest looked up from reference TRBV7-8 and TRBJ1-4, is GAGVSQSPRYKVAKRGQDVALRCDPISGHVSLFWYQQALGQGPEFLTYFQNEAQLDKSGLPSDRFFAERPEGSVSTLKIQRTQQEDSAVYLCASSLSTNEKLFFGSGTQLSVL.

The chain recombines TRBV11-2 with TRBJ2-7, with TRBD2 matching 7 bases. Germline V gene lookup returns CDR1 SGHAT and CDR2 FQNNGV. With 5 bases clipped from V and 4 bases from J, the junction kept 5 bases outside the gene matches. This CDR3 is built from 13 residues. In DNA, the CDR3 is TGTGCCAGCAGCCCTCAGGGAGGGTACGAGCAGTACTTC. It encodes CASSPQGGYEQYF.

V usage is TRBV5-8 and J usage is TRBJ1-1; D call uncertain. Trimming stripped 0 bases from V and 0 bases from J, with 6 bases between. The CDR3 contains 14 residues. Germline CDR1 is SGHTS and CDR2 is YDEGEE. The CDR3 DNA sequence: TGTGCCAGCAGCTTGGCTATAATGAACACTGAAGCTTTCTTT. Translation gives CASSLAIMNTEAFF.

J is TRBJ2-3 and V is TRBV5-4, with TRBD2 matching 13 bases. V shed 4 bases, J shed 8 bases, and the junction held 13 bases outside the gene matches. The CDR3 consists of 17 residues. Germline-derived CDR1 and CDR2 are SGHNT and YYREEE (reference sequence). The CDR3 sequence is CASSPWTSGSNSGTQYF. Here the CDR3 DNA reads TGTGCCAGCAGCCCCTGGACTAGCGGGAGTAATAGCGGTACGCAGTATTTT.

The V and J genes are TRBV6-6 and TRBJ2-1; TRBD2 matches at 12 bases. Trimming at V came to 5 bases and at J to 10 bases, leaving 18 bases not matched to a gene. CDR3 length equals 18 residues. Per germline, CDR1 MNHNY and CDR2 SVGAGI (reference sequence). The chain's CDR3 is CASSPSGRAFDSGGEQFF. CDR3 nucleotide sequence: TGTGCCAGCAGTCCTAGCGGGAGGGCCTTTGATTCAGGGGGGGAGCAGTTCTTC.

A single count supports this clone. This sequence joins TRBV19 and TRBJ2-3; 8 bases fit TRBD2. CDR1 LNHDA and CDR2 SQIVND come from the germline V gene (reference sequence). This CDR3 has 14 amino acids. Trimming cost V 4 bases and J 6 bases; bases outside gene matches: 6. CDR3 bases: TGTGCCAGTAGTAGAGCGGGAGATCTGGATACGCAGTATTTT. Translation: CASSRAGDLDTQYF.

The chain couples TRBV5-4 to TRBJ1-1, with a tentative D call TRBD1 (5 bases). The length of the CDR3 is 17 residues. Between the trimmed V and J ends, which lost 0 bases and 1 base, there was a span of 16 bases. Germline V gives CDR1 SGHNT, CDR2 YYREEE (reference sequence). This CDR3 is CASSLAPRREGNTEAFF. CDR3 nucleotides: TGTGCCAGCAGCTTGGCCCCCCGCAGGGAAGGGAACACTGAAGCTTTCTTT. The whole variable domain, remainder taken from reference TRBV5-4 and TRBJ1-1, is ETGVTQSPTHLIKTRGQQVTLRCSSQSGHNTVSWYQQALGQGPQFIFQYYREEENGRGNFPPRFSGLQFPNYSSELNVNALELDDSALYLCASSLAPRREGNTEAFFGQGTRLTVV.

This clone came up once. This sequence joins TRBV19 and TRBJ2-1; 9 nucleotides agree with TRBD2. The CDR3 spans 17 residues. The germline gives CDR1 LNHDA, CDR2 SQIVND (reference sequence). The junction had 9 bases not matched to a gene; V was cut back by 4 bases and J by 2 bases. The CDR3 DNA reads as TGTGCCAGTAGTACTCCCCGAGGACTAGCGACCTACAATGAGCAGTTCTTC. It is translated as CASSTPRGLATYNEQFF.

V gene TRBV27 combines with J gene TRBJ2-1; no reliable D call. The V end was cut by 2 bases, the J end by 2 bases, with 10 bases between. Per the germline V gene, CDR1 is MNHEY and CDR2 is SMNVEV (reference sequence). This CDR3 region has 15 residues. CDR3 nucleotides: TGTGCCAGCAGTTTAGGAGCGAATACCTACAATGAGCAGTTCTTC. Amino acid sequence: CASSLGANTYNEQFF.

The chain links TRBV19 to TRBJ2-1, with 12 bases matching TRBD2. V trimming: 5 bases; J trimming: 9 bases; junction bases outside the gene matches: 8. This CDR3 is built from 15 residues. CDR1 is LNHDA, CDR2 SQIVND, per germline (reference sequence). Here the CDR3 reads CASSLTSGSVSEQFF. In nucleotides, the CDR3 is TGTGCCAGTAGTTTGACTAGCGGGAGTGTTAGTGAGCAGTTCTTC.

V usage is TRBV28 and J usage is TRBJ2-2; D is undetermined. The V end was cut by 2 bases, the J end by 7 bases, with 5 bases between. This CDR3 region has 12 residues. From germline, CDR1 is MDHEN and CDR2 SYDVKM. CDR3 DNA sequence: TGTGCCAGCAGTTTACTAGGCGGGGAGCTGTTTTTT. Protein product: CASSLLGGELFF. Using reference TRBV28 and TRBJ2-2 for the parts outside the CDR3, the full variable domain is DVKVTQSSRYLVKRTGEKVFLECVQDMDHENMFWYRQDPGLGLRLIYFSYDVKMKEKGDIPEGYSVSREKKERFSLILESASTNQTSMYLCASSLLGGELFFGEGSRLTVL.

This sequence joins TRBV19 and TRBJ2-4; D might be TRBD2 (6 bases). Germline CDR1 reads LNHDA; CDR2 reads SQIVND (reference sequence). This CDR3 comprises 15 residues. V was shortened by 5 bases and J by 3 bases, with 14 bases between the two germline ends. CDR3 region: CASSDAGIGKNIQYF. CDR3 DNA: TGTGCCAGTAGTGATGCGGGAATTGGCAAAAACATTCAGTACTTC.